Given below is one T cell receptor (beta chain) in context. Its target is not known. This sample stems from a study of cytomegalovirus exposure and HLA in healthy donors. Study as a whole: In a later analysis, it was reported that the 90 to 150 validation repertoires had been produced on the same platform as the 670 or so repertoires belonging to the first cohort. Study results and caveats: In vitro, three CMV-associated chains proved specific for CMV antigens. According to a later analysis, TCR clusters from the first cohort tended to co-occur in the 100 to 150 validation repertoires.

Assay: immunoSEQ multiplex PCR; the TCRdb copy retains only in-frame clones and omits some. This table holds around 190,000 clones, about 82% found once. The CDR3 has 15 amino acids. V lost 6 bases to trimming and J lost 3 bases; unmatched junction nucleotides: 7. Per germline, CDR1 SGHTA and CDR2 FQGTGA. Sequenced input: PBMCs. The chain combines TRBV7-3 with TRBJ2-1, with 8 bases identical to TRBD2. The receptor was isolated from a woman between 18 and 30 years old in good health and CMV-seronegative. DNA of the CDR3: TGTGCCAGCAGTCCGTCGGGGGGGCTCTACAATGAGCAGTTCTTC. Encoded protein: CASSPSGGLYNEQFF.